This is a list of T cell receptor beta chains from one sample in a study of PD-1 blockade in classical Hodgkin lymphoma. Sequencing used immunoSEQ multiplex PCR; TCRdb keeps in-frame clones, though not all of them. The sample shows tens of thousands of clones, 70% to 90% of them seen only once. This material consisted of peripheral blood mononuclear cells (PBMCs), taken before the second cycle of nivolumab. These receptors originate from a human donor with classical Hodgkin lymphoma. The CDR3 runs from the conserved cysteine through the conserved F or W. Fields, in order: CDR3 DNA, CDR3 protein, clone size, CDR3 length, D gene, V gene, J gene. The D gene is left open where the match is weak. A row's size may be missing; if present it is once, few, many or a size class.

TGTGCCAGCAGCGTAGGGAGAACTAATGAAAAACTGTTTTTT	CASSVGRTNEKLFF	.	14	.	TRBV6-6	TRBJ1-4
TGTGCCAGCAGTTTGAGGGGGGGGTTTGAAAAACTGTTTTTT	CASSLRGGFEKLFF	.	14	.	TRBV28	TRBJ1-4
TGTGCCAGTAGTCTACCAGGGGCCCCTACCACTGAAGCTTTCTTT	CASSLPGAPTTEAFF	.	15	.	TRBV19	TRBJ1-1
TGTGCCTGGAGCCCCTCCAGGGGCCCGGGGGAGACCCAGTACTTC	CAWSPSRGPGETQYF	few	15	.	TRBV30	TRBJ2-5
TGTGCCATCAGTGGAGGAGGGGGAAGCTCCTACGAGCAGTACTTC	CAISGGGGSSYEQYF	.	15	.	TRBV10-3	TRBJ2-7
TGTGCCAGCAGCTTACTAGGCGCGGGGGTCTACAATGAGCAGTTCTTC	CASSLLGAGVYNEQFF	once	16	TRBD2	TRBV11-2	TRBJ2-1
TGTGCCAGCAGCTCCGGGACAGTTTCTGAAGCTTTCTTT	CASSSGTVSEAFF	.	13	TRBD1	TRBV11-2	TRBJ1-1
TGTGCCAGCAATCGGGACAGGACCTCACCCCTCCACTTT	CASNRDRTSPLHF	few	13	TRBD1	TRBV5-6	TRBJ1-6
TGTGCCAGCAGCCGGACAGGGGGAGGACAGCCCCAGCATTTT	CASSRTGGGQPQHF	.	14	TRBD1	TRBV28	TRBJ1-5
TGTGCCAGCAGCTCCCACCGAGGGACTGATGAGCAGTTCTTC	CASSSHRGTDEQFF	.	14	.	TRBV11-3	TRBJ2-1
TGTGCCAGCAGCTTAGGGGTTGGCTCCTACAATGAGCAGTTCTTC	CASSLGVGSYNEQFF	.	15	.	TRBV7-9	TRBJ2-1
TGTGCCAGCAGTAGGACTAGGGGGAGGGCAGATACGCAGTATTTT	CASSRTRGRADTQYF	.	15	.	TRBV27	TRBJ2-3
TGTGCCAGCAGTTTAGGTCAGCTCAATCAGCCCCAGCATTTT	CASSLGQLNQPQHF	.	14	.	TRBV28	TRBJ1-5
TGCGCCAGCAGCTTGGAGGTCGAGGGGGCGGGCGGCTACACCTTC	CASSLEVEGAGGYTF	.	15	TRBD1	TRBV5-1	TRBJ1-2
TGTGCCAGCAGCCAAACAGGTGGGGGGACTGAAGCTTTCTTT	CASSQTGGGTEAFF	.	14	.	TRBV7-9	TRBJ1-1
TGTGCCAGCAGCGTTAGAAGGGAGAACACCGGGGAGCTGTTTTTT	CASSVRRENTGELFF	.	15	.	TRBV9	TRBJ2-2